The 17 T cell receptor beta chains listed next were all sequenced from one sample in a study of blood T cell repertoires in COVID-19. Using immunoSEQ multiplex PCR, the repertoire was profiled, and TCRdb retains in-frame clones only, with some absent. Among 120,000 or so clones, approximately 92% were seen once, and the ten largest hold less than 30%. What was sequenced was peripheral blood. All receptors derive from a man in his 70s with active or convalescent COVID-19.

The chain carries TRBV11-3 and TRBJ1-4, with no clear D. Trimming pared 7 bases from V and 0 bases from J, leaving 15 bases between. CDR1 is SGHNT and CDR2 is YENEEA in the germline V gene. The CDR3 consists of 16 residues. The CDR3 sequence: CASNKETAATNEKLFF. CDR3 coding DNA: TGTGCCAGCAATAAGGAGACCGCTGCAACTAATGAAAAACTGTTTTTT.

The genes are TRBV24-1 and TRBJ2-3, with D perhaps matching TRBD1 (6 bases). The germline V gene encodes CDR1 KGHDR and CDR2 SFDVKD. The CDR3 is made up of 13 amino acids. Trimming removed 10 bases from V and 3 bases from J, with 13 bases in between. The CDR3 DNA follows: TGTGCCACTGTGGGCAGGGGAACAGATACGCAGTATTTT. Translation gives CATVGRGTDTQYF.

This clone was picked up a small number of times. This chain links TRBV5-1 with TRBJ2-7, with D tentatively TRBD1 (5 bases). The ends were cut back, 0 bases at V and 6 bases at J, with 13 bases in the middle. Germline lookup yields CDR1 SGHRS and CDR2 YFSETQ. The CDR3 runs 14 residues. CDR3 nucleotide sequence: TGCGCCAGCAGCTTGGACGGCAGGGTAGGCGAGCAGTACTTC. It specifies CASSLDGRVGEQYF.

V and J are TRBV16 and TRBJ1-3; the match to TRBD1 covers 8 bases. The CDR3 runs 15 residues. The V gene end was trimmed by 6 bases and the J gene end by 2 bases; junction bases not matched to a gene: 6. CDR1 and CDR2 from the germline V gene are KGHSY and FQNENV. CDR3 loop: CASSSSGGTGNTIYF. The CDR3 DNA reads as TGTGCCAGCAGTTCCTCAGGGGGCACTGGAAACACCATATATTTT.

The chain is built from TRBV27 and TRBJ1-2; 8 bases are a match to TRBD1. J gave up 6 bases and V 4 bases, and 10 bases lay outside the gene matches. The germline V gene has CDR1 MNHEY and CDR2 SMNVEV (reference sequence). The CDR3 runs to 15 residues. The CDR3 DNA follows: TGTGCCAGCAGTTCAGCGGACAGGGAGAGGGATGGCTACACCTTC. Amino acids: CASSSADRERDGYTF.

V is TRBV19 and J is TRBJ2-7, with 10 bases lining up with TRBD1. Germline values: CDR1 LNHDA, CDR2 SQIVND (reference sequence). After removal of 5 bases from V and 1 base from J, the junction contained 8 bases not matched to a gene. The CDR3 extends over 16 amino acids. CDR3 protein: CASSAFGQGVSYEQYF. The CDR3 nucleotides read TGTGCCAGTAGTGCCTTCGGACAGGGGGTGTCCTACGAGCAGTACTTC.

The chain has TRBV5-1 and TRBJ2-7, with D uncertain. Deletions cut 0 bases from V and 7 bases from J, with 11 bases between. Germline CDR1 is SGHRS and CDR2 is YFSETQ. The CDR3 is made up of 13 amino acids. CDR3 loop: CASSLDPPREQYF. Written as DNA, the CDR3 is TGCGCCAGCAGCTTGGATCCACCCCGGGAGCAGTACTTC.

The chain has TRBV11-2 and TRBJ2-1, with D perhaps matching TRBD2 (6 bases). The CDR3 has 18 amino acids. Per germline, CDR1 SGHAT and CDR2 FQNNGV. Trimming cost V 4 bases and J 0 bases, with 19 bases left between them. DNA of the CDR3: TGTGCCAGCAGCTCGAAGCCGGGACTTCTACGCTCCTACAATGAGCAGTTCTTC. Translated, it gives CASSSKPGLLRSYNEQFF. Complete variable domain (other parts from reference TRBV11-2 and TRBJ2-1): EAGVAQSPRYKIIEKRQSVAFWCNPISGHATLYWYQQILGQGPKLLIQFQNNGVVDDSQLPKDRFSAERLKGVDSTLKIQPAKLEDSAVYLCASSSKPGLLRSYNEQFFGPGTRLTVL.

This CDR3 reads CASSLFQGASEKLFF. CDR3 in DNA: TGTGCCAGCAGTTTATTCCAGGGGGCAAGCGAAAAACTGTTTTTT. The gene calls are TRBV28 and TRBJ1-4, with 8 bases matching TRBD1. There are 15 residues in the CDR3. Germline assignment: CDR1 MDHEN and CDR2 SYDVKM. The J segment lost 8 bases and the V segment lost 1 base, leaving 6 bases of the junction unmatched.

The rearrangement joins TRBV5-1 to TRBJ2-7; 9 bases map to TRBD2. The V segment lost 0 bases and the J segment 2 bases; nucleotides outside the gene matches: 6. Per germline, CDR1 SGHRS and CDR2 YFSETQ. This CDR3 contains 16 residues. CDR3 residues: CASSLVQREATYEQYF. The CDR3 DNA is TGCGCCAGCAGCTTGGTCCAGCGGGAGGCCACCTACGAGCAGTACTTC.

The V and J genes are TRBV5-5 and TRBJ2-5; 14 bases fit TRBD2. The CDR3 has 15 amino acids. J gave up 4 bases and V 4 bases, and 3 bases lay outside the gene matches. Germline values: CDR1 SGHKS, CDR2 YYEKEE (reference sequence). The CDR3 coding sequence is TGTGCCAGCAGCGCGGGACTAGCGGGAGCAGAGACCCAGTACTTC. As protein: CASSAGLAGAETQYF. Looking up the rest from reference TRBV5-5 and TRBJ2-5 gives the full variable domain: DAGVTQSPTHLIKTRGQQVTLRCSPISGHKSVSWYQQVLGQGPQFIFQYYEKEERGRGNFPDRFSARQFPNYSSELNVNALLLGDSALYLCASSAGLAGAETQYFGPGTRLLVL.

The CDR3 protein is CASRRGTGEVSPLHF. CDR3 sequence (DNA): TGTGCCAGCAGACGCGGGACAGGGGAGGTGTCACCCCTCCACTTT. The chain links TRBV5-4 to TRBJ1-6; TRBD1 agrees at 10 bases. This CDR3 spans 15 amino acids. The V segment lost 5 bases and the J segment 10 bases; nucleotides outside the gene matches: 9. In germline, CDR1 is SGHNT, CDR2 YYREEE (reference sequence). Drawing the rest from reference TRBV5-4 and TRBJ1-6, the complete variable domain is ETGVTQSPTHLIKTRGQQVTLRCSSQSGHNTVSWYQQALGQGPQFIFQYYREEENGRGNFPPRFSGLQFPNYSSELNVNALELDDSALYLCASRRGTGEVSPLHFGNGTRLTVT.

This rearrangement joins TRBV30 to TRBJ2-1, with 16 bases identical to TRBD2. V was pared by 2 bases and J by 8 bases, with 9 bases of the junction left unmatched. Germline assignment: CDR1 GTSNPN and CDR2 SVGIG (reference sequence). CDR3 length: 17 residues. CDR3 in amino acids: CAWSTGTSGRAGHEQFF. The CDR3 DNA follows: TGTGCCTGGAGTACCGGGACTAGCGGGAGGGCCGGGCATGAGCAGTTCTTC.

The V gene is TRBV6-1, the J gene TRBJ1-2; the match to TRBD1 covers 8 bases. Germline-derived CDR1 and CDR2 are MNHNS and SASEGT. J lost 6 bases, V lost 3 bases, and 6 bases had no gene match. There are 14 residues in the CDR3. The DNA for the CDR3 is TGTGCCAGCAGTGATAGCAGGGGGCTGGATGGCTACACCTTC. This encodes CASSDSRGLDGYTF.

The V and J genes are TRBV27 and TRBJ2-7, with D possibly being TRBD1 (6 bases). V gave up 5 bases and J gave up 4 bases, with 12 bases separating them. This CDR3 has 13 residues. Germline V gene sequence: CDR1 MNHEY, CDR2 SMNVEV (reference sequence). The CDR3 is CASSAGDVYEQYF. The CDR3 coding sequence is TGTGCCAGCAGTGCAGGGGACGTGTACGAGCAGTACTTC.

Worth noting for this clone: Other DNA sequences in the same sample also yield this CDR3. V and J are TRBV6-5 and TRBJ2-7; weak D call: TRBD1 (5 bases). There are 16 residues in the CDR3. Germline V gene lookup returns CDR1 MNHEY and CDR2 SVGAGI. With 2 bases removed from V and 0 bases from J, the gap between germline ends came to 14 bases. The CDR3 coding sequence is TGTGCCAGCAGTTACGGGGTGGGTCAGGGCTCCTACGAGCAGTACTTC. It codes for CASSYGVGQGSYEQYF.

The DNA of the CDR3 is TGTGCCAGCAGTCAACAGGGGAGCACAGATACGCAGTATTTT. Translated, it gives CASSQQGSTDTQYF. The chain carries TRBV6-4 and TRBJ2-3, with 7 nucleotides matching TRBD1. This CDR3 has 14 amino acids. Per the germline V gene, CDR1 is MRHNA and CDR2 is SNTAGT. The J segment lost 0 bases and the V segment lost 5 bases, leaving 2 bases of the junction unmatched.